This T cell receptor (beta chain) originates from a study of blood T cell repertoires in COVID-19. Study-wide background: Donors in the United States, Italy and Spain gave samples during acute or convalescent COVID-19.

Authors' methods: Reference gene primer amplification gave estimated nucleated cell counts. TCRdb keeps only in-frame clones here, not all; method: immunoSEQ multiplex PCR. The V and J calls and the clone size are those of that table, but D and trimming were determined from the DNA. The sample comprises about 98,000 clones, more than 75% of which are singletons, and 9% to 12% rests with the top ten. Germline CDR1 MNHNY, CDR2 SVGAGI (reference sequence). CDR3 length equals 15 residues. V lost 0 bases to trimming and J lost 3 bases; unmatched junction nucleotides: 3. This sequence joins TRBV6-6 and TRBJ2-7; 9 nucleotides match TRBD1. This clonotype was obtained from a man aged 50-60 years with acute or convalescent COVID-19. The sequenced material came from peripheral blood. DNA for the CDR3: TGTGCCAGCAGTTACTCCGCGGGACAGGGCTACGAGCAGTACTTC. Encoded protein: CASSYSAGQGYEQYF.